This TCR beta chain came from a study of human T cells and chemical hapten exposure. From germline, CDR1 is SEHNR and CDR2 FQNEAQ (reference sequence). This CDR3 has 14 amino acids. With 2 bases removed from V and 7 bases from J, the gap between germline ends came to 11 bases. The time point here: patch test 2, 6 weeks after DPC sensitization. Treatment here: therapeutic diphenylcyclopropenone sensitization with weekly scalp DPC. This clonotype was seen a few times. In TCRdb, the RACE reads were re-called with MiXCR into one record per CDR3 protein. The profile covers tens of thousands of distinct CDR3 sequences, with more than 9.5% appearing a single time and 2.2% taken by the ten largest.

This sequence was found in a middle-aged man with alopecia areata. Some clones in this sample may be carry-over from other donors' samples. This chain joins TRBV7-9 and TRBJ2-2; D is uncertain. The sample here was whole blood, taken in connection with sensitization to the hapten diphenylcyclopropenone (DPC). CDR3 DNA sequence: TGTGCCAGCAGCTTATTAGAGGTTGGCGGGGAGCTGTTTTTT. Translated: CASSLLEVGGELFF.